These T cell receptor beta chains were read from a single sample in a study of T cells expressing NK-cell markers. TCRdb reworked the 5' RACE reads into one entry per CDR3 protein, no DNA. The table lists more than 400,000 distinct CDR3 sequences, with 6% to 9.5% in the top ten. Specimen: blood T cells: a sorted CD56 or NKG2C T cell subset, CD4+ or CD8+ T cells, or bulk PBMC T cells (not recorded which). All receptors come from a woman between 18 and 70 years old in good health. Both conserved end residues are part of each CDR3.

J gene: TRBJ1-5
V gene: TRBV12-3/TRBV12-4
CDR3 protein: CASSFTGEVQPQHF

J gene: TRBJ2-1
V gene: TRBV11-2
CDR3 protein: CATGLAYGNEQFF

J gene: TRBJ2-1
V gene: TRBV7-9
CDR3 protein: CASSAMGGEQFF

J gene: TRBJ2-7
V gene: TRBV12-3/TRBV12-4
CDR3 protein: CASSLGPGGYEQYF

J gene: TRBJ2-7
V gene: TRBV30
CDR3 protein: CASSDRNYEQYF

J gene: TRBJ1-3
V gene: TRBV7-9
CDR3 protein: CASSSEGRPSGNTIYF

J gene: TRBJ2-5
V gene: TRBV5-1
CDR3 protein: CASSPARERETQYF

J gene: TRBJ2-6
V gene: TRBV28
CDR3 protein: CASSSKGISGANVLTF

J gene: TRBJ2-3
V gene: TRBV7-7
CDR3 protein: CASSSLAGGSTDTQYF

J gene: TRBJ1-1
V gene: TRBV20-1
CDR3 protein: CSASGRNTEAFF

J gene: TRBJ2-2
V gene: TRBV29-1
CDR3 protein: CSVVLGSGTGELFF

J gene: TRBJ2-1
V gene: TRBV6-2/TRBV6-3
CDR3 protein: CASGGGSYNEQFF

J gene: TRBJ2-3
V gene: TRBV20-1
CDR3 protein: CRPGGSTDTQYF

J gene: TRBJ2-2
V gene: TRBV20-1
CDR3 protein: CSARGAGGLTGELFF

J gene: TRBJ2-1
V gene: TRBV20-1
CDR3 protein: CSAPGTSGINNEQFF